The clone carrying this TCR beta chain has at least ten counts. Its antigen is unknown. This entry belongs to a study of metastatic and nonmetastatic thyroid tumors. Looking at the study overall: Where malignant and benign thyroid patients were concerned, repertoires were compared across blood and tumor or nodule tissue. Broader study findings: Patients with malignant thyroid tumors reportedly had significantly higher TCR beta diversity than those with benign nodules, in blood and tumor.

As originally analysed: Construction of a distant-metastasis classifier for papillary thyroid cancer relied on CDR3 differences across clinicopathological groups. TCRdb re-called the PCR reads via MiXCR. The V and J calls shown here were made by TCRdb, not taken from the authors' results. The sample includes over 10,000 clones, about 12% of them seen just once. Prior to thyroid surgery, none of the patients had received any treatment. This receptor was taken from a female donor with papillary thyroid cancer or a benign thyroid nodule (not recorded which). Some clones in this sample may be carry-over from other donors' samples. The specimen was blood.

CDR3 bases: TGTGCCAGTAGTATAATCGGCCAGGGGTCTTCACCCCTCCACTTT. This gives the protein CASSIIGQGSSPLHF. The chain is built from TRBV19 and TRBJ1-6, with D tentatively TRBD1 (6 bases). The germline gives CDR1 LNHDA, CDR2 SQIVND (reference sequence). Trimming removed 2 bases at V and 9 bases at J, with 14 bases between. This CDR3 comprises 15 residues.